One sample yielded the 28 T cell receptor beta chains listed below, sequenced in a study of blood T cell repertoires in COVID-19. This table comes from immunoSEQ multiplex PCR, and its TCRdb copy is limited to in-frame clones, with some not included. The table has 250,000 to 300,000 clones, more than 75% seen once. Sequenced input: PBMCs or T cells enriched from blood (not recorded which). These receptors originate from a woman aged 55-75 years in a cohort exposed to, infected with or recovered from COVID-19 (not recorded which).

The chain employs TRBV5-1 and TRBJ2-1, with 9 bases that match TRBD2. With V trimmed by 6 bases and J by 5 bases, 6 bases remained unmatched. The CDR3 has 14 amino acids. Germline V gene sequence: CDR1 SGHRS, CDR2 YFSETQ. The CDR3 sequence: CASNLASGNNEQFF. CDR3 sequence (DNA): TGCGCCAGCAATTTGGCTAGCGGGAACAATGAGCAGTTCTTC.

The chain joins TRBV30 to TRBJ2-3, with a weak D call TRBD2 (6 bases). From germline, CDR1 is GTSNPN and CDR2 SVGIG (reference sequence). The CDR3 loop spans 13 amino acids. V lost 2 bases and J lost 2, with 8 bases in between. The CDR3 protein is CAWSSGYTDTQYF. Written as DNA, the CDR3 is TGTGCCTGGAGTAGCGGGTACACAGATACGCAGTATTTT.

Concerning this clone: Other nucleotide sequences from this sample produce the same CDR3. The chain joins TRBV30 to TRBJ2-7, with 11 bases fitting TRBD2. The ends lost 1 base at V and 6 bases at J; junction bases unmatched: 5. CDR1 and CDR2 from the germline V gene are GTSNPN and SVGIG (reference sequence). CDR3 length: 14 amino acids. The CDR3 sequence: CAWSELAGGREQYF. As DNA, the CDR3 is TGTGCCTGGAGTGAGCTAGCGGGAGGCCGCGAGCAGTACTTC. The variable domain in full, completed from reference TRBV30 and TRBJ2-7, reads SQTIHQWPATLVQPVGSPLSLECTVEGTSNPNLYWYRQAAGRGLQLLFYSVGIGQISSEVPQNLSASRPQDRQFILSSKKLLLSDSGFYLCAWSELAGGREQYFGPGTRLTVT.

CDR3 region: CASSLAGAKHNEQFF. Here the CDR3 DNA reads TGTGCCAGCAGCTTAGCGGGTGCCAAACACAATGAGCAGTTCTTC. The rearrangement joins TRBV28 to TRBJ2-1; TRBD2 matches 7 bases. V shed 6 bases and J 5 bases; nucleotides not matched to a gene: 10. This CDR3 is 15 amino acids long. In germline, CDR1 is MDHEN, CDR2 SYDVKM.

The chain is built from TRBV19 and TRBJ1-2; 8 bases map to TRBD1. V was clipped by 4 bases and J by 8 bases; unmatched bases: 9. Germline-derived CDR1 and CDR2 are LNHDA and SQIVND (reference sequence). This CDR3 has 14 amino acids. The DNA for the CDR3 is TGTGCCAGTAGTAGACAGGGGACGGGTGAGGGCTACACCTTC. It codes for CASSRQGTGEGYTF.

This clone was observed at least ten times. The chain is built from TRBV7-3 and TRBJ2-7; TRBD2 agrees at 7 bases. Germline V gene lookup returns CDR1 SGHTA and CDR2 FQGTGA. The CDR3 runs to 15 residues. V lost 2 bases, J lost 2 bases, and 6 bases stayed unmatched. The CDR3 here is CASSLRGDGTYEQYF. CDR3 nucleotide sequence: TGTGCCAGCAGCTTACGGGGGGACGGAACCTACGAGCAGTACTTC.

The rearrangement uses TRBV18 and TRBJ2-1; 11 bases map to TRBD2. V shed 2 bases and J 4 bases; nucleotides not matched to a gene: 7. CDR1 is KGHSH and CDR2 is LQKENI in the germline V gene. CDR3 size: 17 residues. The DNA of the CDR3 is TGTGCCAGCTCACCAGAGGGCCTAGCGGGAGGATACAATGAGCAGTTCTTC. Residues: CASSPEGLAGGYNEQFF.

This clone was recorded only once. This chain connects TRBV29-1 to TRBJ1-1, with TRBD1 as a possible D gene (6 bases). CDR3 length: 15 residues. The V end was cut by 6 bases, the J end by 0 bases, with 17 bases between. Germline V gene data show CDR1 as SQVTM and CDR2 as ANQGSEA. The CDR3 spells CSVDRRLVMNTEAFF. The CDR3 DNA is TGCAGCGTGGACAGACGGCTAGTCATGAACACTGAAGCTTTCTTT.

The V and J genes are TRBV6-5 and TRBJ1-2; 9 bases agree with TRBD1. The ends lost 4 bases at V and 8 bases at J; junction bases unmatched: 8. The CDR3 is 14 residues long. Per the germline V gene, CDR1 is MNHEY and CDR2 is SVGAGI. DNA for the CDR3: TGTGCCAGCAGTTTACAGGGGGCCTCTACGGGCTACACCTTC. Residues: CASSLQGASTGYTF.

V gene TRBV28 combines with J gene TRBJ2-1; 9 nucleotides agree with TRBD1. The germline V gene has CDR1 MDHEN and CDR2 SYDVKM. The trim removed 6 bases at V and 11 bases at J, leaving 5 bases unmatched. The CDR3 sequence is 12 residues long. In DNA form, the CDR3 reads TGTGCCAGCAGAACAGGGGGCTCTCAGCAGTTCTTC. Its protein product is CASRTGGSQQFF.

The rearrangement links TRBV5-1 to TRBJ1-6, with D maybe TRBD1 (5 bases). The V gene lost 0 bases and the J gene lost 7 bases, with 11 bases spanning the gap. The CDR3 loop spans 15 amino acids. The germline CDR1 and CDR2 sequences are SGHRS and YFSETQ. CDR3 in DNA: TGCGCCAGCAGCTTGGGGAGGGACCCAAATTCACCCCTCCACTTT. Amino acids: CASSLGRDPNSPLHF.

This clone showed up just a few times. The J gene is TRBJ2-7, the V gene TRBV6-6; 9 nucleotides line up with TRBD2. The CDR3 runs to 17 residues. Trimming cost V 5 bases and J 0 bases; bases outside gene matches: 11. CDR1 and CDR2 (germline): MNHNY, SVGAGI (reference sequence). This CDR3 reads CASSPLPSGAYSYEQYF. The CDR3 DNA is TGTGCCAGCAGTCCCCTCCCTAGCGGGGCTTACTCCTACGAGCAGTACTTC.

This chain joins TRBV2 and TRBJ2-7, with TRBD1 matching 10 bases. The CDR3 has 16 amino acids. Germline CDR1 and CDR2: SNHLY and FYNNEI. V lost 7 bases to trimming and J lost 2 bases; unmatched junction nucleotides: 11. This CDR3 reads CASKERTGTGAYEQYF. The CDR3 DNA sequence: TGTGCCAGCAAAGAGCGGACCGGGACAGGGGCCTACGAGCAGTACTTC.

The chain recombines TRBV5-1 with TRBJ2-7; 7 nucleotides agree with TRBD1. The germline V gene encodes CDR1 SGHRS and CDR2 YFSETQ. With 0 bases clipped from V and 5 bases from J, the junction kept 5 bases outside the gene matches. This CDR3 contains 14 residues. In DNA form, the CDR3 reads TGCGCCAGCAGCTTGGAGACAGGGCTCAACGAGCAGTACTTC. Its translation: CASSLETGLNEQYF. The entire variable domain, with the rest obtained from reference TRBV5-1 and TRBJ2-7, is as follows: KAGVTQTPRYLIKTRGQQVTLSCSPISGHRSVSWYQQTPGQGLQFLFEYFSETQRNKGNFPGRFSGRQFSNSRSEMNVSTLELGDSALYLCASSLETGLNEQYFGPGTRLTVT.

The chain combines TRBV10-1 with TRBJ2-7; no clear D gene. The CDR3 runs 15 residues. Trimming cost V 3 bases and J 2 bases, with 14 bases left between them. Germline CDR1 is WNHNN and CDR2 is SYGVQD (reference sequence). The CDR3 DNA sequence: TGCGCCAGCAGTGATTTTTCTGAGGTTCCCTACGAGCAGTACTTC. Protein sequence: CASSDFSEVPYEQYF.

The J gene is TRBJ2-1, the V gene TRBV7-3; the match to TRBD2 covers 7 bases. The trim removed 2 bases at V and 6 bases at J, leaving 7 bases unmatched. Germline CDR1 and CDR2: SGHTA and FQGTGA. CDR3 size: 15 residues. The CDR3 DNA reads as TGTGCCAGCAGCTTAGTGGCGGGAGTAGGCAATGAGCAGTTCTTC. It yields the protein CASSLVAGVGNEQFF.

The V gene is TRBV19, the J gene TRBJ2-2; 7 bases are shared with TRBD2. The CDR3 spans 15 residues. The germline V gene encodes CDR1 LNHDA and CDR2 SQIVND (reference sequence). J gave up 6 bases and V 5 bases, and 9 bases lay outside the gene matches. The CDR3 protein is CASSRNGGVAGELFF. CDR3 DNA sequence: TGTGCCAGTAGTCGGAATGGGGGGGTGGCCGGGGAGCTGTTTTTT.

The rearrangement joins TRBV3-1 (or the pseudogene TRBV3-2) to TRBJ2-7; TRBD2 matches at 14 bases. J gave up 0 bases and V 2 bases, and 9 bases lay outside the gene matches. CDR1 LGHDT and CDR2 YNNKEL come from the germline V gene (reference sequence). This CDR3 has 19 amino acids. Here the CDR3 DNA reads TGTGCCAGCAGCCAAACCGGGACTAGCGGGAGACGAAACTCCTACGAGCAGTACTTC. Amino acids: CASSQTGTSGRRNSYEQYF.

The V gene is TRBV18, the J gene TRBJ2-3, with TRBD1 matching 9 bases. The CDR3 consists of 15 residues. Germline V gene data show CDR1 as KGHSH and CDR2 as LQKENI. Trimming cost V 5 bases and J 2 bases; bases outside gene matches: 5. CDR3 sequence reads: CASSSGQGNTDTQYF. In DNA form, the CDR3 reads TGTGCCAGCTCAAGCGGACAGGGGAACACAGATACGCAGTATTTT.

The J gene is TRBJ2-1, the V gene TRBV27; D ambiguous. V gave up 7 bases and J gave up 3 bases, with 13 bases separating them. This CDR3 has 14 residues. Germline values: CDR1 MNHEY, CDR2 SMNVEV (reference sequence). The CDR3 DNA follows: TGTGCCAGCACGCTGAGCCCTGGCTACAATGAGCAGTTCTTC. Its translation is CASTLSPGYNEQFF.

CDR3 protein: CASSRYAGASNEKLFF. CDR3 in DNA: TGTGCCAGCAGCCGGTACGCTGGGGCTTCTAATGAAAAACTGTTTTTT. This chain connects TRBV27 to TRBJ1-4; D might be TRBD1 (5 bases). Trimming removed 6 bases from V and 3 bases from J, with 17 bases in between. CDR3 length: 16 amino acids. Germline CDR1 is MNHEY and CDR2 is SMNVEV (reference sequence).

V usage is TRBV4-1 and J usage is TRBJ2-7, with 7 nucleotides matching TRBD1. CDR1 MGHRA and CDR2 YSYEKL come from the germline V gene. J gave up 2 bases and V 3 bases, and 10 bases lay outside the gene matches. CDR3 length: 16 residues. This CDR3 is CASSHFGQVGAYEQYF. CDR3 in DNA: TGCGCCAGCAGCCATTTCGGACAGGTAGGCGCCTACGAGCAGTACTTC.

The CDR3 is CATRKTGSSEQFF. The CDR3 nucleotides read TGTGCCACCAGAAAGACAGGGAGTAGTGAGCAGTTCTTC. The chain combines TRBV24-1 with TRBJ2-1, with 7 bases identical to TRBD1. The CDR3 loop spans 13 amino acids. CDR1 and CDR2 (germline): KGHDR, SFDVKD. The trim removed 7 bases at V and 9 bases at J, leaving 8 bases unmatched.

V and J are TRBV11-1 and TRBJ2-5, with D perhaps TRBD2 (6 bases). The V gene lost 1 base and the J gene lost 5 bases, with 17 bases spanning the gap. This CDR3 has 16 residues. CDR1 and CDR2 (germline): SGHAT, FQDESV (reference sequence). In DNA, the CDR3 is TGTGCCAGCAGCTTAGAAACTGGACTATTGTGGGAGACCCAGTACTTC. Encoded protein: CASSLETGLLWETQYF.

The chain carries TRBV7-2 and TRBJ2-1; possibly TRBD1 for D (6 bases). This CDR3 is 15 amino acids long. V was trimmed by 0 bases and J by 9 bases, leaving 15 bases between them. Germline loops: CDR1 SGHTA, CDR2 FQGNSA. The DNA for the CDR3 is TGTGCCAGCAGCTTAGCCCAGGGGCAGCCGGCTGAGCAGTTCTTC. The encoded protein is CASSLAQGQPAEQFF. The full variable domain, completed using reference TRBV7-2 and TRBJ2-1, is GAGVSQSPSNKVTEKGKDVELRCDPISGHTALYWYRQSLGQGLEFLIYFQGNSAPDKSGLPSDRFSAERTGGSVSTLTIQRTQQEDSAVYLCASSLAQGQPAEQFFGPGTRLTVL.

The gene calls are TRBV2 and TRBJ1-1; D possibly corresponds to TRBD1 (5 bases). Trimming shortened V by 7 bases and J by 5 bases, and 11 bases separated the two germline ends. The CDR3 runs 12 residues. Per the germline V gene, CDR1 is SNHLY and CDR2 is FYNNEI. The CDR3 region has the DNA TGTGCCAGCAAAATTAGGGGAACTGAAGCTTTCTTT. Protein sequence: CASKIRGTEAFF.

The chain joins TRBV24-1 to TRBJ1-5, with a weak D call TRBD1 (5 bases). Trimming cost V 6 bases and J 0 bases, with 11 bases left between them. Germline loops: CDR1 KGHDR, CDR2 SFDVKD. CDR3 length: 15 residues. CDR3 coding DNA: TGTGCCACCAGTCCGGGGGGGAATAGCAATCAGCCCCAGCATTTT. The encoded protein is CATSPGGNSNQPQHF.

DNA for the CDR3: TGCGCCAGCAGTGAACAGGGCTACGAGCAGTACTTC. Translation gives CASSEQGYEQYF. The rearrangement joins TRBV10-2 to TRBJ2-7; tentatively, D is TRBD1 (6 bases). CDR3 length: 12 amino acids. CDR1 and CDR2 from the germline V gene are WSHSY and SAAADI. V lost 3 bases to trimming and J lost 3 bases, with 6 bases between them.